This TCR beta chain was obtained from a study of T cell responses to AZD1222 COVID-19 vaccine. Sequenced by immunoSEQ multiplex PCR; TCRdb stores in-frame clones only, minus some. The table lists 100,000 to 150,000 clones, roughly 90% of them singletons. Findings and caveats of the study: There were mostly white British donors and more females than males, and clonal diversity was possibly underestimated. Variant regions that are unmutated are reportedly the target of nearly half of spike-specific TCRs. Only a handful of AZD1222 recipients tested seropositive at baseline.

Comments on this clone: Its antigen is undetermined.

This receptor was obtained from an adult in good health. This material consisted of peripheral blood, taken on day 0 of AZD1222 vaccination.

In DNA form, the CDR3 reads TGTGCCACCAGTGATGTGTGGGACAGGGAGGGCTACACCTTC. It codes for CATSDVWDREGYTF. This chain links TRBV24-1 with TRBJ1-2; 9 bases are shared with TRBD1. This CDR3 region has 14 residues. J was trimmed by 8 bases and V by 3 bases; bases with no gene match: 6. Germline V lookup: CDR1 KGHDR, CDR2 SFDVKD.